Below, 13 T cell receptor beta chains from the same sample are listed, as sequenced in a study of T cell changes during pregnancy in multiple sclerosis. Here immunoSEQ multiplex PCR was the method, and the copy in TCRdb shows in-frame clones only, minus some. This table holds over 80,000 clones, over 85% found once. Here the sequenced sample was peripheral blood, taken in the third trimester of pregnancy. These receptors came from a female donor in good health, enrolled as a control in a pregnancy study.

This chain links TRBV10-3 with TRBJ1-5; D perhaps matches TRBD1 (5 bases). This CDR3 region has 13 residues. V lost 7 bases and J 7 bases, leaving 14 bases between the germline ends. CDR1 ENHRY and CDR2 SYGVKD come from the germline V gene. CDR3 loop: CAITRGEEQPQHF. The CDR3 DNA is TGTGCCATCACTCGGGGGGAGGAGCAGCCCCAGCATTTT.

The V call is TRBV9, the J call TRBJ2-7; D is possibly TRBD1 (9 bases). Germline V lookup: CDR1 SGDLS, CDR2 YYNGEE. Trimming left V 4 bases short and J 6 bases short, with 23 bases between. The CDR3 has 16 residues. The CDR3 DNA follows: TGTGCCAGCAGCCCGGACAGGGGACTAGGACTACCCGAGCAGTACTTC. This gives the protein CASSPDRGLGLPEQYF.

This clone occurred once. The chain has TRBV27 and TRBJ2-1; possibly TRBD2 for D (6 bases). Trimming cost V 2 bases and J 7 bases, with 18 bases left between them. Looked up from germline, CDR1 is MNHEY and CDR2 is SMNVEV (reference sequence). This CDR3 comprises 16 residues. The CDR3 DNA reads TGTGCCAGCAGTTTAGCCCGTGCCCTGGGGGGAAATGAGCAGTTCTTC. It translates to CASSLARALGGNEQFF.

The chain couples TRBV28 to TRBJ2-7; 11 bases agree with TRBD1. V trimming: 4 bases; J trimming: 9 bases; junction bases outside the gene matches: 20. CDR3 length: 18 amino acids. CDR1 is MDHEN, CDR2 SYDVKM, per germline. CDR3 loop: CASSSGTGGTTSPLWQYF. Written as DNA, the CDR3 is TGTGCCAGCAGTTCCGGGACAGGGGGTACTACTAGCCCTTTGTGGCAGTACTTC.

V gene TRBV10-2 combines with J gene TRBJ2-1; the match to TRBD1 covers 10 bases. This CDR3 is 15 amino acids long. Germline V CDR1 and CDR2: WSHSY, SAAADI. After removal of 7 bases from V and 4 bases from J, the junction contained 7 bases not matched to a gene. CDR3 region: CASMTTGGLYNEQFF. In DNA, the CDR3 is TGCGCCAGCATGACGACAGGGGGCCTTTACAATGAGCAGTTCTTC.

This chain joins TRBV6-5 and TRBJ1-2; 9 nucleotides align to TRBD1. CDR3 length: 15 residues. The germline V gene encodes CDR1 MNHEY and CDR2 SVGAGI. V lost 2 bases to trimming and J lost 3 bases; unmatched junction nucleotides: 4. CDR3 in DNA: TGTGCCAGCAGTTACGAGGGACAGGGAGACTATGGCTACACCTTC. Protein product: CASSYEGQGDYGYTF.

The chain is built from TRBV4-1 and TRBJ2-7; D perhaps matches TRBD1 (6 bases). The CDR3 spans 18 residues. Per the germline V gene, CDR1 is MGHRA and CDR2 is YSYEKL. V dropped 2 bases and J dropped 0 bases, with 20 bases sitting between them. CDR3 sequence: CASSQTVQGVPNSYEQYF. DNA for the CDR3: TGCGCCAGCAGCCAAACAGTACAGGGAGTCCCTAACTCCTACGAGCAGTACTTC.

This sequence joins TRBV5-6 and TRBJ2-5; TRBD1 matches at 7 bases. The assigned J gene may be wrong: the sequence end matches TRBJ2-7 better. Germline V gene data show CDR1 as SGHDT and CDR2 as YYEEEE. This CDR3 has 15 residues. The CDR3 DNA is TGTGCCAGCAGCTTCGCCCAGACAGGGTACTACGAGCAGTACTTC. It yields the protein CASSFAQTGYYEQYF.

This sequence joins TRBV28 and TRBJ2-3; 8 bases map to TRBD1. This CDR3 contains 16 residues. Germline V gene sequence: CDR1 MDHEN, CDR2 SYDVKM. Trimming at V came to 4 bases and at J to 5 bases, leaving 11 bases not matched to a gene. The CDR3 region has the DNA TGTGCCAGCAGTTCCAACGGCAGGGGGCAACAAGATACGCAGTATTTT. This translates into CASSSNGRGQQDTQYF. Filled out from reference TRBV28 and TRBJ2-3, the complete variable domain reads DVKVTQSSRYLVKRTGEKVFLECVQDMDHENMFWYRQDPGLGLRLIYFSYDVKMKEKGDIPEGYSVSREKKERFSLILESASTNQTSMYLCASSSNGRGQQDTQYFGPGTRLTVL.

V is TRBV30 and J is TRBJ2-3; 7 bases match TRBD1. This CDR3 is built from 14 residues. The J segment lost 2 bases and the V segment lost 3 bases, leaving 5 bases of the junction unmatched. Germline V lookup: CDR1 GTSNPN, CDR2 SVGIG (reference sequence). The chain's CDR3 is CAWSLGQHTDTQYF. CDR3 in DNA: TGTGCCTGGAGCCTGGGACAGCACACAGATACGCAGTATTTT.

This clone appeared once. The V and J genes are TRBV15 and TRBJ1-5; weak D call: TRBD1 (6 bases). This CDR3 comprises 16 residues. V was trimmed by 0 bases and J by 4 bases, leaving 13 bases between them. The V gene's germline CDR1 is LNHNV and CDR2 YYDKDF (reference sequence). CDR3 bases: TGTGCCACCAGCAGAGATACCAGGGGTGTAAATCAGCCCCAGCATTTT. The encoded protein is CATSRDTRGVNQPQHF.

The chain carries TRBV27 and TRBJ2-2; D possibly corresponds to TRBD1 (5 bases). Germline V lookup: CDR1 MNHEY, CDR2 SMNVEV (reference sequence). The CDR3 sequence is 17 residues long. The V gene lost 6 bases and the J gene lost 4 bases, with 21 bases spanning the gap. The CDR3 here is CASSYIARATFTGELFF. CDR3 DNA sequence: TGTGCCAGCAGCTATATCGCCAGGGCGACCTTCACCGGGGAGCTGTTTTTT.

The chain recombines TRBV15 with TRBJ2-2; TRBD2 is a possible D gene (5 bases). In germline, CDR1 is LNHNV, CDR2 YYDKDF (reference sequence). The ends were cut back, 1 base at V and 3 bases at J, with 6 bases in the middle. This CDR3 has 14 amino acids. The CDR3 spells CATSRAGDTGELFF. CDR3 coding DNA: TGTGCCACCAGCAGAGCCGGGGACACCGGGGAGCTGTTTTTT.